One sample yielded the 17 T cell receptor beta chains listed below, sequenced in a study of T cell repertoires in cytomegalovirus infection. In TCRdb, the reads were re-called with MiXCR into one record per CDR3 protein. Among a few hundred thousand distinct CDR3 sequences listed, about 26% were seen once. Sample: PBMCs. These receptors were collected from a human donor in good health (CMV status not recorded). Some clones in this sample may be carry-over from other donors' samples.

This clonotype came up a few times. The chain carries TRBV7-9 and TRBJ1-2, with D tentatively TRBD1 (5 bases). The CDR3 is made up of 14 amino acids. Germline CDR1 SEHNR, CDR2 FQNEAQ (reference sequence). V lost 0 bases to trimming and J lost 6 bases, with 11 bases between them. CDR3 DNA sequence: TGTGCCAGCAGCTTAGCCGGGACTGAGGATGGCTACACCTTC. Its protein is CASSLAGTEDGYTF. Drawing the rest from reference TRBV7-9 and TRBJ1-2, the complete variable domain is DTGVSQNPRHKITKRGQNVTFRCDPISEHNRLYWYRQTLGQGPEFLTYFQNEAQLEKSRLLSDRFSAERPKGSFSTLEIQRTEQGDSAMYLCASSLAGTEDGYTFGSGTRLTVV.

V usage is TRBV6-5 and J usage is TRBJ2-3, with 8 bases lining up with TRBD1. The germline gives CDR1 MNHEY, CDR2 SVGAGI. Trimming cost V 4 bases and J 1 base; bases outside gene matches: 4. The CDR3 sequence is 15 residues long. In nucleotides, the CDR3 is TGTGCCAGCAGTTTCGTGGGACAGGGCACAGATACGCAGTATTTT. Residues: CASSFVGQGTDTQYF.

The sample holds a few counts of this clonotype. The chain joins TRBV14 to TRBJ2-3; 10 bases match TRBD2. This CDR3 comprises 15 residues. V lost 7 bases and J lost 6; bases outside the gene matches: 10. Germline CDR1 reads SGHDN; CDR2 reads FVKESK. This CDR3 is CASTDLAGGPDTQYF. The CDR3 DNA is TGTGCCAGCACCGATTTAGCGGGAGGACCCGATACGCAGTATTTT.

This clonotype was seen a handful of times. J is TRBJ1-6 and V is TRBV10-2; 9 bases are shared with TRBD1. V dropped 7 bases and J dropped 8; count of bases not matched to a gene: 6. CDR3 length: 14 amino acids. CDR1 is WSHSY, CDR2 SAAADI, per germline. The DNA of the CDR3 is TGCGCCAGCACCCTAACAGGGGGCGATTCACCCCTCCACTTT. Translating gives CASTLTGGDSPLHF.

The chain combines TRBV27 with TRBJ2-5; D not certain. Between the trimmed V and J ends, which lost 5 bases and 0 bases, there was a span of 7 bases. Germline V lookup: CDR1 MNHEY, CDR2 SMNVEV (reference sequence). The CDR3 loop spans 13 amino acids. CDR3 region: CASSQTYQETQYF. The CDR3 DNA follows: TGTGCCAGCAGTCAAACCTACCAAGAGACCCAGTACTTC.

The chain uses TRBV19 and TRBJ2-3; D is uncertain. CDR3 size: 15 residues. CDR1 LNHDA and CDR2 SQIVND come from the germline V gene (reference sequence). The V end lost 7 bases, the J end lost 3 bases, and 17 bases lay between the germline ends. This chain's CDR3 is CASTRSLGRTDTQYF. The CDR3 DNA sequence: TGTGCCAGTACCCGGAGCTTGGGTCGGACAGATACGCAGTATTTT.

The table lists this clonotype with many counts. The chain has TRBV28 and TRBJ2-1; 9 nucleotides match TRBD2. From germline, CDR1 is MDHEN and CDR2 SYDVKM. The CDR3 covers 18 residues. Trimming cost V 3 bases and J 4 bases; bases outside gene matches: 13. CDR3 sequence reads: CASSFLQGLLAGYNEQFF. DNA for the CDR3: TGTGCCAGCAGTTTTCTACAGGGGCTGCTAGCGGGGTACAATGAGCAGTTCTTC. Complete variable domain (other parts from reference TRBV28 and TRBJ2-1): DVKVTQSSRYLVKRTGEKVFLECVQDMDHENMFWYRQDPGLGLRLIYFSYDVKMKEKGDIPEGYSVSREKKERFSLILESASTNQTSMYLCASSFLQGLLAGYNEQFFGPGTRLTVL.

The sample holds many counts of this clonotype. The chain carries TRBV7-2 and TRBJ2-3, with unresolved D. Trimming removed 3 bases from V and 0 bases from J, with 10 bases in between. The CDR3 has 15 amino acids. Per the germline V gene, CDR1 is SGHTA and CDR2 is FQGNSA. Here the CDR3 DNA reads TGTGCCAGCAGCTTGGGCCCCCCGAGCACAGATACGCAGTATTTT. Amino acid sequence: CASSLGPPSTDTQYF.

This clonotype has a handful of counts. V and J are TRBV4-2 and TRBJ1-6; perhaps TRBD1 as D (5 bases). The CDR3 spans 15 residues. CDR1 is LGHNA and CDR2 is YNFKEQ in the germline V gene. Trimming left V 0 bases short and J 10 bases short, with 13 bases between. For the CDR3, the DNA is TGTGCCAGCAGCCAAGAGGGGCATATTGGATCACCCCTCCACTTT. This codes for CASSQEGHIGSPLHF.

This clonotype was seen a few times. The rearrangement joins TRBV28 to TRBJ1-5; D might be TRBD1 (6 bases). This CDR3 region has 17 residues. Germline V gene lookup returns CDR1 MDHEN and CDR2 SYDVKM. V dropped 5 bases and J dropped 4 bases, with 21 bases sitting between them. The CDR3 nucleotides read TGTGCCAGCAGTCACCCACTCGCCGGACAGACAAATCAGCCCCAGCATTTT. This translates into CASSHPLAGQTNQPQHF.

At least ten counts were recorded for this clonotype. V usage is TRBV27 and J usage is TRBJ2-1; 8 bases map to TRBD1. V was clipped by 5 bases and J by 3 bases; unmatched bases: 6. Germline V lookup: CDR1 MNHEY, CDR2 SMNVEV (reference sequence). The CDR3 is 15 amino acids. As DNA, the CDR3 is TGTGCCAGCAGTAGAAGACAGGGGATCTACAATGAGCAGTTCTTC. Encoded protein: CASSRRQGIYNEQFF.

The sample holds many counts of this clonotype. The CDR3 region is CASSLGGAGNQPQHF. CDR3 nucleotide sequence: TGTGCCAGCAGCTTAGGTGGGGCTGGCAATCAGCCCCAGCATTTT. This sequence joins TRBV7-2 and TRBJ1-5; D is possibly TRBD1 (5 bases). Germline V gene sequence: CDR1 SGHTA, CDR2 FQGNSA. CDR3 length: 15 residues. The V gene lost 1 base and the J gene lost 2 bases, with 9 bases spanning the gap.

This clonotype turned up a few times. The rearrangement uses TRBV7-6 and TRBJ2-7; no firm D call. Germline CDR1 SGHVS, CDR2 FNYEAQ. V lost 5 bases and J lost 3, with 20 bases in between. The CDR3 sequence is 16 residues long. CDR3 protein: CASSVDALGANYEQYF. The CDR3, as DNA: TGTGCCAGCAGCGTTGACGCCCTGGGCGCAAACTACGAGCAGTACTTC.

This clonotype was seen more than once but under ten times. This CDR3 is CSVRLAGSMTSPPYNEQFF. In nucleotides, the CDR3 is TGCAGTGTCAGACTAGCGGGCAGCATGACCTCTCCCCCGTACAATGAGCAGTTCTTC. This chain connects TRBV20-1 to TRBJ2-1, with 10 bases that match TRBD2. V dropped 7 bases and J dropped 4; count of bases not matched to a gene: 22. CDR3 size: 19 residues. Per germline, CDR1 DFQATT and CDR2 SNEGSKA (reference sequence).

V is TRBV4-3 and J is TRBJ1-1; D uncertain. CDR1 and CDR2 (germline): LGHNA, YSLEER. Trimming took 8 bases from V and 1 from J, leaving 11 bases between them. This CDR3 spans 13 amino acids. Written as DNA, the CDR3 is TGCGCCAGCGCTTCGAACGAGAACACTGAAGCTTTCTTT. Translation: CASASNENTEAFF.

This clonotype has more than one count but fewer than ten. This rearrangement joins TRBV12-3 or TRBV12-4 to TRBJ2-5; a possible D gene is TRBD1 (5 bases). This CDR3 region has 13 residues. V lost 3 bases and J lost 4, with 9 bases in between. CDR3 bases: TGTGCCAGCAGTTTTGCAGGGCTAGAGACCCAGTACTTC. Its protein product is CASSFAGLETQYF.

The chain recombines TRBV7-2 with TRBJ2-1; TRBD2 matches 12 bases. The V gene end was trimmed by 2 bases and the J gene end by 6 bases; junction bases not matched to a gene: 11. Germline V gene sequence: CDR1 SGHTA, CDR2 FQGNSA. The CDR3 loop spans 18 amino acids. CDR3 in DNA: TGTGCCAGCAGCTTAATGGGACTAGCGGGTCTCTTCACCAATGAGCAGTTCTTC. This gives the protein CASSLMGLAGLFTNEQFF.